Below are 15 T cell receptor beta chains sequenced from a single sample in a study of response to subunit inactivated influenza vaccine (dated by TCRdb to 2017 to 2018). The library came from RT-PCR. Instrument on record: Illumina HiSeq 2500. Using fastp trimming at Q25 and MiXCR clonotype assembly, TCRdb reanalyzed the public sequencing data and kept in-frame beta chains. All rows with the same CDR3 protein become a single entry with the most common DNA and genes. The sample records 860,000 or so distinct CDR3 sequences, 21% of which are singletons. Clones ranked in the top ten supply roughly a tenth of the sample. The sequencing used PBMCs from blood, collected 5 to 6 days after vaccination. Receptors originate from a man aged 50-59 years who received an inactivated influenza vaccine. Donor details come from another sample of the same person, matched by shared clones.

This clonotype came up a few times. The gene calls are TRBV7-2 and TRBJ2-1; 13 bases line up with TRBD2. The germline V gene encodes CDR1 SGHTA and CDR2 FQGNSA. V lost 4 bases to trimming and J lost 4 bases; unmatched junction nucleotides: 4. This CDR3 has 16 residues. The CDR3 reads CASSSGLAGAYNEQFF. The CDR3 DNA reads TGTGCCAGCAGCTCCGGACTAGCGGGGGCTTACAATGAGCAGTTCTTC. The variable domain in full, completed from reference TRBV7-2 and TRBJ2-1, reads GAGVSQSPSNKVTEKGKDVELRCDPISGHTALYWYRQSLGQGLEFLIYFQGNSAPDKSGLPSDRFSAERTGGSVSTLTIQRTQQEDSAVYLCASSSGLAGAYNEQFFGPGTRLTVL.

The J gene is TRBJ1-1, the V gene TRBV12-3 or TRBV12-4; D remains ambiguous. CDR3 length: 13 residues. V was shortened by 1 base and J by 7 bases, with 10 bases between the two germline ends. The chain's CDR3 is CASSLGSAREAFF. In DNA form, the CDR3 reads TGTGCCAGCAGTTTAGGCAGCGCGCGTGAAGCTTTCTTT.

The chain combines TRBV9 with TRBJ2-2; D not certain. Germline V gene data show CDR1 as SGDLS and CDR2 as YYNGEE. CDR3 length equals 18 residues. The V end was cut by 0 bases, the J end by 1 base, with 16 bases between. The CDR3 bases are TGTGCCAGCAGCGTAGCGCCGTCCGGCTTCGAGAACACCGGGGAGCTGTTTTTT. Amino acid sequence: CASSVAPSGFENTGELFF.

V and J are TRBV11-2 and TRBJ2-1; no reliable D call. The CDR3 spans 12 residues. CDR1 and CDR2 (germline): SGHAT, FQNNGV. V lost 0 bases and J lost 12, with 9 bases in between. The CDR3 DNA reads as TGTGCCAGCAGCTTAGATCTTCCGAGGCAGTTCTTC. Amino acid sequence: CASSLDLPRQFF.

This clonotype was counted many times. The V call is TRBV5-6, the J call TRBJ2-2; 11 bases are a match to TRBD1. This CDR3 is built from 16 residues. Germline trimming cut 4 bases from V and 5 bases from J; bases unmatched to any gene: 7. The germline CDR1 and CDR2 sequences are SGHDT and YYEEEE. CDR3 sequence (DNA): TGTGCCAGCAGCATAAGGACAGGGGGCTTAACCGGGGAGCTGTTTTTT. Its protein product is CASSIRTGGLTGELFF.

This clonotype was seen ten or more times. The CDR3 coding sequence is TGTGCCAGCAGCTTACCATCCGCTGGACTAGATACTTCCTACGAGCAGTACTTC. Translated: CASSLPSAGLDTSYEQYF. This chain connects TRBV11-2 to TRBJ2-7; 7 bases fit TRBD2. Germline V gene lookup returns CDR1 SGHAT and CDR2 FQNNGV. CDR3 length equals 18 residues. Unmatched junction bases numbered 14, after V lost 2 bases and J lost 1 base.

This clonotype was detected a few times. The chain recombines TRBV15 with TRBJ2-1, with D perhaps assigned TRBD1 or TRBD2 (5 bases each). The germline V gene encodes CDR1 LNHNV and CDR2 YYDKDF (reference sequence). With 2 bases removed from V and 5 bases from J, the gap between germline ends came to 19 bases. The CDR3 totals 17 residues. The DNA of the CDR3 is TGTGCCACCAGCAGAACGCTGCCGGGACCGGTCCACAATGAGCAGTTCTTC. Translated: CATSRTLPGPVHNEQFF. Supplemented by reference TRBV15 and TRBJ2-1, the full variable domain reads DAMVIQNPRYQVTQFGKPVTLSCSQTLNHNVMYWYQQKSSQAPKLLFHYYDKDFNNEADTPDNFQSRRPNTSFCFLDIRSPGLGDTAMYLCATSRTLPGPVHNEQFFGPGTRLTVL.

This clonotype was picked up a small number of times. This chain uses TRBV5-8 with TRBJ2-3; maybe TRBD1 (6 bases). Trimming took 6 bases from V and 0 from J, leaving 11 bases between them. The germline V gene has CDR1 SGHTS and CDR2 YDEGEE. This CDR3 is 14 amino acids long. The CDR3 DNA is TGTGCCAGCAACAAGGACAGAAGCACAGATACGCAGTATTTT. Protein product: CASNKDRSTDTQYF.

V gene TRBV7-8 combines with J gene TRBJ2-5, with D possibly TRBD1 on 5 matching bases. The CDR3 has 13 amino acids. Trimming left V 2 bases short and J 5 bases short, with 9 bases between. CDR1 and CDR2 from the germline V gene are SGHVS and FQNEAQ. CDR3 region: CASSLNRQETQYF. In DNA, the CDR3 is TGTGCCAGCAGCTTAAACAGACAGGAGACCCAGTACTTC.

The CDR3 sequence: CASSQLVGTQNTGELFF. The CDR3 DNA sequence: TGTGCCAGCAGCCAACTAGTCGGGACCCAGAACACCGGGGAGCTGTTTTTT. J is TRBJ2-2 and V is TRBV13; tentatively, D is TRBD1 or TRBD2 (5 bases each). The CDR3 is made up of 17 amino acids. Deletions cut 5 bases from V and 1 base from J, with 17 bases between. Germline CDR1 reads PRHDT; CDR2 reads FYEKMQ (reference sequence).

The sample holds a few counts of this clonotype. The genes are TRBV15 and TRBJ2-1; 10 bases are shared with TRBD2. Looked up from germline, CDR1 is LNHNV and CDR2 is YYDKDF (reference sequence). The CDR3 covers 19 residues. The V segment lost 1 base and the J segment 0 bases; nucleotides outside the gene matches: 9. This CDR3 is CATSRGSLAGAPSYNEQFF. The CDR3 nucleotides are TGTGCCACCAGCAGAGGATCGCTAGCGGGGGCCCCCTCCTACAATGAGCAGTTCTTC.

The V and J genes are TRBV3-1 and TRBJ2-1; 12 bases agree with TRBD2. The CDR3 sequence is 14 residues long. CDR1 and CDR2 from the germline V gene are LGHDT and YNNKEL (reference sequence). The junction had 5 bases not matched to a gene; V was cut back by 4 bases and J by 10 bases. CDR3 sequence (DNA): TGTGCCAGCAGCCCGGGACTAGCGGGTAAAGAGCAGTTCTTC. Protein: CASSPGLAGKEQFF.

V and J are TRBV20-1 and TRBJ1-4, with D tentatively TRBD1 (5 bases). Germline V gene lookup returns CDR1 DFQATT and CDR2 SNEGSKA (reference sequence). V was trimmed by 1 base and J by 5 bases, leaving 11 bases between them. This CDR3 comprises 14 residues. The CDR3 loop reads CSARGQGVNEKLFF. CDR3 sequence (DNA): TGCAGTGCTAGAGGCCAGGGCGTGAATGAAAAACTGTTTTTT.

The chain combines TRBV6-2 or TRBV6-3 with TRBJ2-7, with TRBD1 matching over 7 bases. CDR3 size: 15 residues. Trimming cost V 3 bases and J 4 bases; bases outside gene matches: 9. In germline, CDR1 is MNHEY, CDR2 SVGEGT. The CDR3 coding sequence is TGTGCCAGCAGTTATGGGACAGACGAAATTTACGAGCAGTACTTC. Residues: CASSYGTDEIYEQYF.

This clonotype was counted only a few times. This chain joins TRBV29-1 and TRBJ2-1; the D gene is possibly TRBD2 (6 bases). The V and J ends lost 4 bases and 4 bases respectively, with 17 bases between them. Germline V lookup: CDR1 SQVTM, CDR2 ANQGSEA. CDR3 size: 15 residues. The CDR3 coding sequence is TGCAGCGTTGTTTCGGGAGTTAGGACGTACAATGAGCAGTTCTTC. This codes for CSVVSGVRTYNEQFF.